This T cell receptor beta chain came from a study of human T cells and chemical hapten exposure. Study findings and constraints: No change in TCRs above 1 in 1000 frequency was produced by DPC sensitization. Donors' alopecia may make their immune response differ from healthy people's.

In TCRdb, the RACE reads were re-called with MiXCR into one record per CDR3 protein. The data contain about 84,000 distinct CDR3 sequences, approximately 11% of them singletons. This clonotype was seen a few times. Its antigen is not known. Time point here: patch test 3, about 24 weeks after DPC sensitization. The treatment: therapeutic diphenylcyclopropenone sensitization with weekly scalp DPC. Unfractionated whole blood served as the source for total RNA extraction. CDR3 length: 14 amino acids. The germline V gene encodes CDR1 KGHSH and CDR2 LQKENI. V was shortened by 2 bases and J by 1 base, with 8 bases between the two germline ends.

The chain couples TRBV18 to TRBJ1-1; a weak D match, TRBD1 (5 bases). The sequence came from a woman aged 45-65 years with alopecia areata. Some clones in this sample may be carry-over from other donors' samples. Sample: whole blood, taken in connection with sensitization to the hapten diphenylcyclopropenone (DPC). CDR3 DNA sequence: TGTGCCAGCTCACCAGCTACAGGGAACACTGAAGCTTTCTTT. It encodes CASSPATGNTEAFF.